The 25 T cell receptor beta chains below all came from one sample that was sequenced in a study of cytomegalovirus exposure and HLA in healthy donors. It was with 60 Vbeta and 13 Jbeta primers that the PCR ran. Libraries were prepared by immunoSEQ multiplex PCR; TCRdb keeps only in-frame clonotypes and omits some of them. The data contain approximately 91,000 clones, approximately 69% of them singletons. Material: PBMCs. The receptors shown here come from a female donor in good health and CMV-seronegative.

This chain links TRBV30 with TRBJ2-1; weak D call: TRBD2 (6 bases). The CDR3 is made up of 13 amino acids. The germline CDR1 and CDR2 sequences are GTSNPN and SVGIG (reference sequence). V lost 0 bases and J 7 bases, leaving 10 bases between the germline ends. The CDR3 here is CAWSVRAGNEQFF. CDR3 in DNA: TGTGCCTGGAGTGTGAGGGCGGGGAATGAGCAGTTCTTC.

CDR3 loop: CASSEVRGTDTQYF. CDR3 DNA: TGTGCCAGCAGTGAAGTCAGGGGTACAGATACGCAGTATTTT. This rearrangement joins TRBV6-1 to TRBJ2-3, with D perhaps matching TRBD1 (6 bases). Germline CDR1 reads MNHNS; CDR2 reads SASEGT. The CDR3 runs to 14 residues. V gave up 1 base and J gave up 3 bases, with 8 bases separating them.

The chain couples TRBV19 to TRBJ1-1; TRBD1 agrees at 8 bases. CDR1 is LNHDA, CDR2 SQIVND, per germline (reference sequence). This CDR3 contains 15 residues. J lost 4 bases, V lost 1 base, and 5 bases had no gene match. The CDR3 DNA reads TGTGCCAGTAGTATAGGGCAGGGGGCCCTCACTGAAGCTTTCTTT. Translating gives CASSIGQGALTEAFF.

This chain connects TRBV5-1 to TRBJ2-3, with a tentative D call TRBD2 (5 bases). Germline values: CDR1 SGHRS, CDR2 YFSETQ. This CDR3 spans 14 amino acids. V gave up 5 bases and J gave up 5 bases, with 15 bases separating them. The CDR3 reads CASSSDSAGDTQYF. The CDR3 bases are TGCGCCAGCAGTTCGGACTCCGCCGGAGATACGCAGTATTTT.

The chain recombines TRBV6-1 with TRBJ2-3, with 10 bases identical to TRBD2. This CDR3 has 14 amino acids. V was pared by 4 bases and J by 4 bases, with 2 bases of the junction left unmatched. Germline values: CDR1 MNHNS, CDR2 SASEGT. The CDR3 loop reads CASSVLAGADTQYF. DNA for the CDR3: TGTGCCAGCAGTGTCCTAGCGGGAGCAGATACGCAGTATTTT.

This clone was detected only a few times. The V call is TRBV28, the J call TRBJ2-7; 7 nucleotides line up with TRBD2. J was trimmed by 5 bases and V by 6 bases; bases with no gene match: 7. Germline V lookup: CDR1 MDHEN, CDR2 SYDVKM. This CDR3 has 13 residues. The CDR3 nucleotides read TGTGCCAGCAGCCCACTAGCGACCCACGAGCAGTACTTC. Protein sequence: CASSPLATHEQYF.

V is TRBV29-1 and J is TRBJ2-3; D might be TRBD2 (6 bases). Germline V lookup: CDR1 SQVTM, CDR2 ANQGSEA. This CDR3 comprises 15 residues. Deletions cut 3 bases from V and 4 bases from J, with 17 bases between. As DNA, the CDR3 is TGCAGCGTTGACCCTAGGGACTTCGGATCAGATACGCAGTATTTT. Translated: CSVDPRDFGSDTQYF.

The V gene is TRBV2, the J gene TRBJ1-1, with D possibly TRBD1 on 6 matching bases. V was clipped by 7 bases and J by 3 bases, with 12 bases between them. The germline CDR1 and CDR2 sequences are SNHLY and FYNNEI. CDR3 length: 13 amino acids. CDR3 amino acids: CASISGVHTEAFF. CDR3 sequence (DNA): TGTGCCAGCATTTCAGGGGTCCACACTGAAGCTTTCTTT.

The CDR3 is CASTTGGPLYEQYF. The CDR3, as DNA: TGTGCCAGCACCACAGGAGGGCCACTCTACGAGCAGTACTTC. The chain employs TRBV28 and TRBJ2-5, with D possibly matching TRBD2 (6 bases). The tail of the sequence fits TRBJ2-7 better, so the J call may be wrong. This CDR3 contains 14 residues. Germline-derived CDR1 and CDR2 are MDHEN and SYDVKM.

This clone was recorded only once. The chain uses TRBV7-3 and TRBJ2-1, with TRBD1 matching over 9 bases. V trimming: 4 bases; J trimming: 6 bases; junction bases outside the gene matches: 7. The germline gives CDR1 SGHTA, CDR2 FQGTGA. This CDR3 region has 15 residues. As DNA, the CDR3 is TGTGCCAGCAGCTCGGGACAGGGACACTCCAATGAGCAGTTCTTC. Protein sequence: CASSSGQGHSNEQFF.

This clone was seen a few times. The chain couples TRBV5-6 to TRBJ1-5, with D perhaps matching TRBD1 (5 bases). This CDR3 spans 13 amino acids. With 1 base removed from V and 9 bases from J, the gap between germline ends came to 11 bases. Germline V lookup: CDR1 SGHDT, CDR2 YYEEEE. CDR3 amino acids: CASSLRGMRPQHF. The CDR3, as DNA: TGTGCCAGCAGCTTGCGGGGGATGCGGCCCCAGCATTTT.

The chain uses TRBV7-2 and TRBJ2-7, with a weak D call TRBD1 (5 bases). Deletions cut 1 base from V and 3 bases from J, with 13 bases between. This CDR3 comprises 15 residues. Germline CDR1 and CDR2: SGHTA and FQGNSA. This chain's CDR3 is CASSLVKGKDYEQYF. DNA of the CDR3: TGTGCCAGCAGCTTAGTTAAGGGGAAGGACTACGAGCAGTACTTC.

The chain employs TRBV30 and TRBJ1-5, with TRBD1 matching 8 bases. CDR1 GTSNPN and CDR2 SVGIG come from the germline V gene (reference sequence). The CDR3 has 15 residues. Trimming took 2 bases from V and 4 from J; bases not matched to a gene: 7. The CDR3 DNA reads as TGTGCCTGGAGTTCCGGACAGGGAGGGAATCAGCCCCAGCATTTT. Amino acid sequence: CAWSSGQGGNQPQHF.

This clone has just a few counts. This sequence joins TRBV7-2 and TRBJ1-3, with a possible D match to TRBD1 (6 bases). CDR1 is SGHTA, CDR2 FQGNSA, per germline. V was pared by 5 bases and J by 4 bases, with 9 bases between. This CDR3 spans 13 amino acids. CDR3 sequence: CASSLDRGNTIYF. CDR3 DNA: TGTGCCAGCAGCCTCGACAGGGGAAACACCATATATTTT.

This chain links TRBV4-3 with TRBJ1-2; 8 nucleotides align to TRBD1. With V trimmed by 2 bases and J by 4 bases, 9 bases remained unmatched. CDR3 size: 16 residues. In germline, CDR1 is LGHNA, CDR2 YSLEER. The CDR3 region has the DNA TGCGCCAGCAGCCAAACAGGGGGATCCTATCTCTATGGCTACACCTTC. Its protein is CASSQTGGSYLYGYTF.

V is TRBV27 and J is TRBJ1-6; 7 nucleotides line up with TRBD1. The V segment lost 2 bases and the J segment 15 bases; nucleotides outside the gene matches: 7. Germline CDR1 MNHEY, CDR2 SMNVEV (reference sequence). This CDR3 has 13 amino acids. CDR3 amino acids: CASSLLRGLILHF. CDR3 in DNA: TGTGCCAGCAGTTTACTGAGGGGGCTAATCCTCCACTTT.

This clone was recorded a few times. The chain couples TRBV6-5 to TRBJ1-2; D perhaps matches TRBD1 (6 bases). This CDR3 contains 14 residues. Trimming left V 2 bases short and J 4 bases short, with 11 bases between. Germline V gene lookup returns CDR1 MNHEY and CDR2 SVGAGI. CDR3 bases: TGTGCCAGCAGTTACACTCAGGGGACCTATGGCTACACCTTC. Translating gives CASSYTQGTYGYTF.

V is TRBV6-1 and J is TRBJ1-2, with 8 nucleotides matching TRBD1. Per germline, CDR1 MNHNS and CDR2 SASEGT. V lost 6 bases to trimming and J lost 8 bases; unmatched junction nucleotides: 8. The CDR3 runs 13 residues. The CDR3 is CASREQGDQGYTF. DNA for the CDR3: TGTGCCAGCAGAGAACAGGGGGATCAGGGCTACACCTTC.

This clone was picked up a small number of times. The V gene is TRBV4-1, the J gene TRBJ2-7; a possible D gene is TRBD1 (6 bases). V was shortened by 2 bases and J by 7 bases, with 18 bases between the two germline ends. This CDR3 contains 15 residues. Germline V gene sequence: CDR1 MGHRA, CDR2 YSYEKL. The DNA for the CDR3 is TGCGCCAGCAGCCAAAGTATGGGGGCGCGTATGGAGCAGTACTTC. Translated, it gives CASSQSMGARMEQYF.

The V and J genes are TRBV11-1 and TRBJ2-1; unclear D gene. This CDR3 is 12 amino acids long. Germline-derived CDR1 and CDR2 are SGHAT and FQDESV (reference sequence). Between the trimmed V and J ends, which lost 5 bases and 7 bases, there was a span of 9 bases. The CDR3: CASSETVNEQFF. In DNA form, the CDR3 reads TGTGCCAGCAGCGAAACGGTGAATGAGCAGTTCTTC.

The chain carries TRBV9 and TRBJ2-6; perhaps TRBD1 as D (6 bases). The CDR3 spans 17 residues. V lost 0 bases to trimming and J lost 1 base, with 11 bases between them. Germline V gives CDR1 SGDLS, CDR2 YYNGEE. The CDR3 DNA is TGTGCCAGCAGCGTAGCCACAGGGAAGTCTGGGGCCAACGTCCTGACTTTC. Amino acid sequence: CASSVATGKSGANVLTF.

The rearrangement joins TRBV7-2 to TRBJ2-7; TRBD2 agrees at 9 bases. The V gene end was trimmed by 0 bases and the J gene end by 2 bases; junction bases not matched to a gene: 8. Looked up from germline, CDR1 is SGHTA and CDR2 is FQGNSA. This CDR3 comprises 17 residues. The CDR3 nucleotides are TGTGCCAGCAGCTTAGCACTGAGCGGGGGGACACCCTACGAGCAGTACTTC. Protein sequence: CASSLALSGGTPYEQYF.

The CDR3 nucleotides are TGTGCCAGCAGAAATACAGGGGAGCTGTTTTTT. Protein sequence: CASRNTGELFF. The J gene is TRBJ2-2, the V gene TRBV6-5, with D hard to call. CDR1 and CDR2 (germline): MNHEY, SVGAGI. This CDR3 is 11 amino acids long. With 6 bases removed from V and 8 bases from J, the gap between germline ends came to 7 bases.

This sequence joins TRBV4-3 and TRBJ1-2; D not resolved. Trimming pared 1 base from V and 5 bases from J, leaving 14 bases between. Per the germline V gene, CDR1 is LGHNA and CDR2 is YSLEER. The CDR3 spans 15 residues. CDR3 region: CASSQGSVGEYGYTF. CDR3 DNA: TGCGCCAGCAGCCAAGGAAGTGTAGGAGAGTATGGCTACACCTTC.

The table lists this clone with a count of one. This chain joins TRBV7-8 and TRBJ2-7; 7 bases line up with TRBD2. CDR3 length: 15 amino acids. Germline V gene data show CDR1 as SGHVS and CDR2 as FQNEAQ. J gave up 3 bases and V 1 base, and 6 bases lay outside the gene matches. The CDR3 here is CASSLEYGTNYEQYF. CDR3 nucleotide sequence: TGTGCCAGCAGCTTAGAATATGGGACTAACTACGAGCAGTACTTC.